This T cell receptor (beta chain) derives from a study of post-analysis software for immune sequencing data. At the level of the study: Disease courses included relapsing-remitting, secondary progressive and progressive-relapsing multiple sclerosis. The study's findings and limits: Multiple sclerosis patients had significantly lower normalized Chao1 diversity than controls. F measure clustering grouped samples strongly by preparation batch. About five TRBV segments (TRBV5-6, TRBV5-1 and TRBV20-1 among them) occurred more frequently in patients than in controls.

On this clonotype itself: Its antigen is undetermined.

cDNA libraries of TCR beta carried unique molecular identifiers. Each sample of roughly 0.9 to 11 million input T cells yielded 500,000 or so cDNA molecules, so each molecule approximated one T cell. TCRdb reanalysed the PCR reads using MiXCR and keeps one entry per CDR3 protein. This sample has hundreds of thousands of distinct CDR3 sequences, with 45% found just once. The V gene lost 1 base and the J gene lost 5 bases, with 14 bases spanning the gap. CDR3 length: 15 amino acids. Germline CDR1 is SEHNR and CDR2 is FQNEAQ (reference sequence). This sequence originates from a girl aged 10 to 17 with multiple sclerosis. What was sequenced was blood. The gene calls are TRBV7-9 and TRBJ1-1; D is unclear. The CDR3 bases are TGTGCCAGCAGCTTAGGGACGGGGTTACGGACTGAAGCTTTCTTT. Encoded protein: CASSLGTGLRTEAFF. The whole variable domain, filled in from reference TRBV7-9 and TRBJ1-1, reads DTGVSQNPRHKITKRGQNVTFRCDPISEHNRLYWYRQTLGQGPEFLTYFQNEAQLEKSRLLSDRFSAERPKGSFSTLEIQRTEQGDSAMYLCASSLGTGLRTEAFFGQGTRLTVV.